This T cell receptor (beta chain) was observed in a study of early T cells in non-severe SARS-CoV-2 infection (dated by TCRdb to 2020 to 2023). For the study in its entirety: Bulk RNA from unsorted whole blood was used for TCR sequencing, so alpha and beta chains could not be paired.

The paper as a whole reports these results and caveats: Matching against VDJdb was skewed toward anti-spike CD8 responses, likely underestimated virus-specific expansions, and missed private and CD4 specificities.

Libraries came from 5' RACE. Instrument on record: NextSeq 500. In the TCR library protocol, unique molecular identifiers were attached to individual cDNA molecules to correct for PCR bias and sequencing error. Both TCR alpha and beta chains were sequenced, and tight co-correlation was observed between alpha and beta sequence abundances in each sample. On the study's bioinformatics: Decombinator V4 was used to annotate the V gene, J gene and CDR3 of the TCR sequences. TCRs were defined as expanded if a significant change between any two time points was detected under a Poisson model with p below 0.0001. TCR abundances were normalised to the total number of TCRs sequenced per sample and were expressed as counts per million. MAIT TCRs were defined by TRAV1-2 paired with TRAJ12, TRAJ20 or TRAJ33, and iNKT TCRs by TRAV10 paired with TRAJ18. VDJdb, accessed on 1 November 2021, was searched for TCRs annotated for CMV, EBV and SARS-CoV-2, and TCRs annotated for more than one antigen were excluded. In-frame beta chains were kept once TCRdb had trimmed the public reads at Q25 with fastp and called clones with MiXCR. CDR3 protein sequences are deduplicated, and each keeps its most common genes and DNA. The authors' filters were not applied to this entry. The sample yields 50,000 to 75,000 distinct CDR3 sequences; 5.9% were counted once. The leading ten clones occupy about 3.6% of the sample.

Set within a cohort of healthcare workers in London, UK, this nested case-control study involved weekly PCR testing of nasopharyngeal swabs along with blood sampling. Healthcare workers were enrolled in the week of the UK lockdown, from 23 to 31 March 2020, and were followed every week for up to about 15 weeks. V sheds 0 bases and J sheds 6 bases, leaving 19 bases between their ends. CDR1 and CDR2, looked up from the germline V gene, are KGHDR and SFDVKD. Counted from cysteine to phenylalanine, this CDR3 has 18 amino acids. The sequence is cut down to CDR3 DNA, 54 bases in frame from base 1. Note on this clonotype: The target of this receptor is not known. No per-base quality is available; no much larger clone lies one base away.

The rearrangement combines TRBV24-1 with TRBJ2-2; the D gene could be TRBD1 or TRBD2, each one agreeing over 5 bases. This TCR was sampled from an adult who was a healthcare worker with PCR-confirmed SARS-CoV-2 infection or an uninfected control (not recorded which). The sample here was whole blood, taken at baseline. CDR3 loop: CATSDLLGPPQGSGELFF. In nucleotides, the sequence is TGTGCCACCAGTGATTTGCTGGGACCCCCTCAGGGATCCGGGGAGCTGTTTTTT.